This T cell receptor (beta chain) stems from a study of cytomegalovirus exposure and HLA in healthy donors. Study conclusions and caveats: The likely origin of a cluster of highly shared sequence variants was a sequencing artifact.

Per the germline V gene, CDR1 is SGDLS and CDR2 is YYNGEE. The CDR3 totals 16 residues. V lost 4 bases and J lost 4, with 18 bases in between. The PCR had 60 Vbeta and 13 Jbeta primers. Libraries were prepared by immunoSEQ multiplex PCR; TCRdb keeps only in-frame clonotypes and omits some of them. The table lists 150,000 or so clones, roughly 77% of them singletons. For this clone: Its antigen is currently unknown.

This TCR was sampled from a man in his forties or fifties in good health and CMV-seronegative. The genes are TRBV9 and TRBJ1-5; D is perhaps TRBD1 (5 bases). Specimen: PBMCs. This CDR3 reads CASSLGGTGGNQPQHF. CDR3 in DNA: TGTGCCAGCAGCCTTGGCGGCACGGGGGGGAATCAGCCCCAGCATTTT.